This entry lists 31 T cell receptor beta chains sequenced from one sample in a study of cytomegalovirus exposure and HLA in healthy donors. PCR amplification relied on 60 Vbeta primers (plus 13 Jbeta primers). Sequencing used immunoSEQ multiplex PCR; TCRdb keeps in-frame clones, though not all of them. Here the sample spans about 190,000 clones, roughly 80% being singletons. The sequenced sample consisted of PBMCs. The receptors were sampled from a woman aged 25 to 39 in good health and CMV-seropositive.

CDR3 residues: CSAWGSTEQFF. CDR3 bases: TGCAGTGCTTGGGGCTCTACTGAGCAGTTCTTC. The chain has TRBV20-1 and TRBJ2-1; D perhaps matches TRBD1 (5 bases). This CDR3 is built from 11 residues. Germline V gene data show CDR1 as DFQATT and CDR2 as SNEGSKA (reference sequence). Between the trimmed V and J ends, which lost 5 bases and 9 bases, there was a span of 11 bases.

The chain recombines TRBV7-2 with TRBJ1-1; 11 positions match TRBD1. J gave up 5 bases and V 3 bases, and 8 bases lay outside the gene matches. Per germline, CDR1 SGHTA and CDR2 FQGNSA. The CDR3 is 16 amino acids. In DNA, the CDR3 is TGTGCCAGCAGCTTGGGTTTCGGACAGGGGGCAACTGAAGCTTTCTTT. It encodes CASSLGFGQGATEAFF.

This chain joins TRBV28 and TRBJ2-7; 8 bases line up with TRBD1. V lost 4 bases to trimming and J lost 6 bases; unmatched junction nucleotides: 5. The CDR3 runs to 13 residues. Germline V gene sequence: CDR1 MDHEN, CDR2 SYDVKM. This chain's CDR3 is CASSSDRVSEQYF. CDR3 DNA: TGTGCCAGCAGTTCGGACAGGGTAAGCGAGCAGTACTTC.

The V call is TRBV5-4, the J call TRBJ2-5; 9 bases map to TRBD2. This CDR3 has 14 residues. The V gene end was trimmed by 1 base and the J gene end by 10 bases; junction bases not matched to a gene: 8. Germline assignment: CDR1 SGHNT and CDR2 YYREEE (reference sequence). The CDR3 sequence is CASSLNVAGVGQYF. Written as DNA, the CDR3 is TGTGCCAGCAGCTTGAATGTAGCGGGAGTTGGCCAGTACTTC.

The rearrangement joins TRBV7-2 to TRBJ2-7; the match to TRBD1 covers 8 bases. CDR3 length equals 15 residues. J gave up 0 bases and V 4 bases, and 5 bases lay outside the gene matches. Per the germline V gene, CDR1 is SGHTA and CDR2 is FQGNSA. CDR3 residues: CASSYQGAISYEQYF. The CDR3 nucleotides read TGTGCCAGCAGCTATCAGGGGGCGATCTCCTACGAGCAGTACTTC.

The chain uses TRBV7-2 and TRBJ1-2; unclear D gene. V dropped 6 bases and J dropped 3 bases, with 17 bases sitting between them. Germline V gene lookup returns CDR1 SGHTA and CDR2 FQGNSA. This CDR3 is built from 15 residues. CDR3 sequence: CASSRGGIRDYGYTF. CDR3 coding DNA: TGTGCCAGCAGTCGGGGAGGGATTAGGGACTATGGCTACACCTTC.

The V gene is TRBV5-1, the J gene TRBJ2-1; no definite D call. This CDR3 has 13 amino acids. Deletions cut 3 bases from V and 5 bases from J, with 9 bases between. The V gene's germline CDR1 is SGHRS and CDR2 YFSETQ. CDR3 amino acids: CASSSDMDNEQFF. The DNA for the CDR3 is TGCGCCAGCAGCTCAGATATGGACAATGAGCAGTTCTTC. Filled out from reference TRBV5-1 and TRBJ2-1, the complete variable domain reads KAGVTQTPRYLIKTRGQQVTLSCSPISGHRSVSWYQQTPGQGLQFLFEYFSETQRNKGNFPGRFSGRQFSNSRSEMNVSTLELGDSALYLCASSSDMDNEQFFGPGTRLTVL.

The CDR3 bases are TGTGCCAGCAGCTCGGGGACAAACTCCTACAATGAGCAGTTCTTC. Encoded protein: CASSSGTNSYNEQFF. This sequence joins TRBV5-6 and TRBJ2-1; tentative D call: TRBD1 (6 bases). Trimming took off 3 bases at V and 0 bases at J, with 10 bases between the two ends. CDR1 SGHDT and CDR2 YYEEEE come from the germline V gene. This CDR3 has 15 amino acids. Looking up the rest from reference TRBV5-6 and TRBJ2-1 gives the full variable domain: DAGVTQSPTHLIKTRGQQVTLRCSPKSGHDTVSWYQQALGQGPQFIFQYYEEEERQRGNFPDRFSGHQFPNYSSELNVNALLLGDSALYLCASSSGTNSYNEQFFGPGTRLTVL.

V is TRBV6-1 and J is TRBJ1-2; 11 bases match TRBD1. Looked up from germline, CDR1 is MNHNS and CDR2 is SASEGT. CDR3 size: 14 residues. With 4 bases clipped from V and 8 bases from J, the junction kept 6 bases outside the gene matches. Here the CDR3 reads CASSGWDRGTGYTF. The DNA of the CDR3 is TGTGCCAGCAGTGGGTGGGACAGGGGGACGGGCTACACCTTC.

The rearrangement joins TRBV18 to TRBJ2-3; the D is unclear. The CDR3 runs 11 residues. V was shortened by 10 bases and J by 6 bases, with 11 bases between the two germline ends. The germline gives CDR1 KGHSH, CDR2 LQKENI. CDR3 in DNA: TGTGCCACACAAAACAGCGATACGCAGTATTTT. It yields the protein CATQNSDTQYF. The whole variable domain, filled in from reference TRBV18 and TRBJ2-3, reads NAGVMQNPRHLVRRRGQEARLRCSPMKGHSHVYWYRQLPEEGLKFMVYLQKENIIDESGMPKERFSAEFPKEGPSILRIQQVVRGDSAAYFCATQNSDTQYFGPGTRLTVL.

This clone was picked up a small number of times. The CDR3 bases are TGTGCCAGCAGCCCCGGGACTGCAGATACGCAGTATTTT. Translated: CASSPGTADTQYF. The rearrangement joins TRBV5-4 to TRBJ2-3; D is possibly TRBD2 (6 bases). From germline, CDR1 is SGHNT and CDR2 YYREEE (reference sequence). Deletions cut 4 bases from V and 4 bases from J, with 10 bases between. The CDR3 length is 13 residues. Complete variable domain (other parts from reference TRBV5-4 and TRBJ2-3): ETGVTQSPTHLIKTRGQQVTLRCSSQSGHNTVSWYQQALGQGPQFIFQYYREEENGRGNFPPRFSGLQFPNYSSELNVNALELDDSALYLCASSPGTADTQYFGPGTRLTVL.

This clone has only one observation. V gene TRBV28 combines with J gene TRBJ2-1; 9 bases are shared with TRBD1. Per germline, CDR1 MDHEN and CDR2 SYDVKM. CDR3 size: 13 residues. V lost 7 bases and J lost 12; bases outside the gene matches: 10. The DNA for the CDR3 is TGTGCCAGCATCGGGACAGGGAGAAATTGGCAGTTCTTC. It yields the protein CASIGTGRNWQFF.

The rearrangement links TRBV19 to TRBJ1-5; D gene unclear. Trimming took off 3 bases at V and 2 bases at J, with 5 bases between the two ends. Germline V lookup: CDR1 LNHDA, CDR2 SQIVND (reference sequence). The CDR3 contains 13 residues. CDR3 residues: CASSIGRNQPQHF. Written as DNA, the CDR3 is TGTGCCAGTAGTATTGGCCGCAATCAGCCCCAGCATTTT.

This clone appeared a few times. This chain joins TRBV19 and TRBJ2-2, with TRBD2 matching over 8 bases. From germline, CDR1 is LNHDA and CDR2 SQIVND (reference sequence). Unmatched junction bases numbered 11, after V lost 6 bases and J lost 5 bases. The CDR3 runs 16 residues. As DNA, the CDR3 is TGTGCCAGTAGCCGTCAAGCGGGAGTTCGGACCGGGGAGCTGTTTTTT. Protein: CASSRQAGVRTGELFF.

CDR3 in amino acids: CASSYRGAGGSPLHF. For the CDR3, the DNA is TGTGCCAGCAGTTACCGTGGGGCAGGTGGTTCACCCCTCCACTTT. This chain connects TRBV6-5 to TRBJ1-6, with D possibly being TRBD1 (5 bases). The V end lost 2 bases, the J end lost 9 bases, and 14 bases lay between the germline ends. CDR1 and CDR2 (germline): MNHEY, SVGAGI. The CDR3 covers 15 residues.

This clone was detected a few times. The chain carries TRBV18 and TRBJ2-7; the D gene is possibly TRBD1 (5 bases). CDR3 size: 13 residues. Germline assignment: CDR1 KGHSH and CDR2 LQKENI. Trimming took 3 bases from V and 3 from J, leaving 9 bases between them. The DNA for the CDR3 is TGTGCCAGCTCACCCCTAGACAGCTACGAGCAGTACTTC. Its protein product is CASSPLDSYEQYF.

The V call is TRBV28, the J call TRBJ2-1, with D hard to call. Trimming stripped 5 bases from V and 1 base from J, with 12 bases between. This CDR3 is 15 amino acids long. CDR1 and CDR2 from the germline V gene are MDHEN and SYDVKM. In DNA form, the CDR3 reads TGTGCCAGCAGTCCGGAGCGAGCGTCCTACAATGAGCAGTTCTTC. Its translation: CASSPERASYNEQFF.

This chain connects TRBV5-6 to TRBJ1-5; no clear D. The CDR3 is made up of 13 amino acids. V shed 5 bases and J shed 3 bases, with 9 bases lying between them. The germline V gene encodes CDR1 SGHDT and CDR2 YYEEEE. In nucleotides, the CDR3 is TGTGCCAGCAGTCTGGGAGTCAATCAGCCCCAGCATTTT. Protein: CASSLGVNQPQHF.

The genes are TRBV9 and TRBJ2-7; 8 bases fit TRBD1. The CDR3 runs 15 residues. The germline gives CDR1 SGDLS, CDR2 YYNGEE. Trimming cost V 0 bases and J 1 base; bases outside gene matches: 3. CDR3 residues: CASSVGQGASYEQYF. CDR3 bases: TGTGCCAGCAGCGTAGGTCAGGGGGCATCCTACGAGCAGTACTTC.

This clone was counted only a few times. The V gene is TRBV28, the J gene TRBJ2-7; 10 bases line up with TRBD2. Germline CDR1 MDHEN, CDR2 SYDVKM. This CDR3 is built from 14 residues. Trimming at V came to 6 bases and at J to 1 base, leaving 3 bases not matched to a gene. CDR3 residues: CASSLGLASYEQYF. For the CDR3, the DNA is TGTGCCAGCAGCCTGGGACTAGCGTCCTACGAGCAGTACTTC.

V usage is TRBV15 and J usage is TRBJ1-2, with D possibly being TRBD1 (6 bases). CDR1 is LNHNV, CDR2 YYDKDF, per germline (reference sequence). The V and J ends lost 4 bases and 4 bases respectively, with 10 bases between them. The CDR3 covers 13 residues. CDR3 in amino acids: CATSNAGAYGYTF. For the CDR3, the DNA is TGTGCCACCAGCAACGCAGGGGCCTATGGCTACACCTTC.

This rearrangement joins TRBV5-1 to TRBJ2-5; 7 bases match TRBD1. The DNA end lines up better with TRBJ2-7; the J call may be wrong. The CDR3 contains 15 residues. Germline loops: CDR1 SGHRS, CDR2 YFSETQ. The CDR3 reads CASSPPDRAMDEQYF. DNA for the CDR3: TGCGCCAGCAGTCCTCCAGACAGGGCTATGGACGAGCAGTACTTC.

This clone has just a few counts. The CDR3, as DNA: TGTGCCAGCAGTGAGGACTTTTACGAGCAGTACTTC. Translation gives CASSEDFYEQYF. The V and J genes are TRBV25-1 and TRBJ2-7; perhaps TRBD2 as D (5 bases). Deletions cut 3 bases from V and 4 bases from J, with 7 bases between. CDR1 and CDR2 (germline): MGHDK, SYGVNS. The length of the CDR3 is 12 residues.

The chain joins TRBV9 to TRBJ1-2; 9 bases fit TRBD1. Germline V CDR1 and CDR2: SGDLS, YYNGEE. CDR3 length: 14 amino acids. J was trimmed by 2 bases and V by 2 bases; bases with no gene match: 1. Here the CDR3 reads CASSVGQGNYGYTF. DNA for the CDR3: TGTGCCAGCAGCGTCGGACAGGGGAACTATGGCTACACCTTC.

The table lists this clone with a count of one. V usage is TRBV19 and J usage is TRBJ2-7; 9 bases agree with TRBD2. Germline lookup yields CDR1 LNHDA and CDR2 SQIVND (reference sequence). This CDR3 comprises 16 residues. The V and J ends lost 1 base and 4 bases, in that order; junction bases with no gene match: 8. The CDR3 reads CASSIAQAGGSYEQYF. The DNA for the CDR3 is TGTGCCAGTAGTATAGCCCAAGCGGGAGGTAGTTACGAGCAGTACTTC.

The chain combines TRBV7-9 with TRBJ2-5; possibly TRBD1 for D (6 bases). Trimming pared 0 bases from V and 5 bases from J, leaving 13 bases between. The CDR3 runs to 15 residues. Germline CDR1 is SEHNR and CDR2 is FQNEAQ (reference sequence). The CDR3 DNA sequence: TGTGCCAGCAGCTTAGCCCCAGGGGTCGGGGAGACCCAGTACTTC. Encoded protein: CASSLAPGVGETQYF.

CDR3: CASSATGYEQYF. The CDR3 bases are TGTGCCAGCAGTGCGACAGGGTACGAGCAGTACTTC. The rearrangement links TRBV27 to TRBJ2-7, with 7 positions matching TRBD1. The V segment lost 5 bases and the J segment 4 bases; nucleotides outside the gene matches: 2. Germline V lookup: CDR1 MNHEY, CDR2 SMNVEV (reference sequence). The CDR3 extends over 12 amino acids.

V is TRBV19 and J is TRBJ2-4; weak D call: TRBD2 (6 bases). The length of the CDR3 is 21 residues. Germline V gene sequence: CDR1 LNHDA, CDR2 SQIVND (reference sequence). V was clipped by 1 base and J by 2 bases, with 27 bases between them. CDR3 residues: CASSIVPARSGRMVSKNIQYF. The CDR3 DNA reads TGTGCCAGTAGTATAGTACCAGCCCGGAGCGGGCGTATGGTATCCAAAAACATTCAGTACTTC. Together with reference TRBV19 and TRBJ2-4, the CDR3 gives the full variable domain: DGGITQSPKYLFRKEGQNVTLSCEQNLNHDAMYWYRQDPGQGLRLIYYSQIVNDFQKGDIAEGYSVSREKKESFPLTVTSAQKNPTAFYLCASSIVPARSGRMVSKNIQYFGAGTRLSVL.

This chain links TRBV6-5 with TRBJ2-5; 10 bases match TRBD1. This CDR3 has 14 amino acids. The V gene's germline CDR1 is MNHEY and CDR2 SVGAGI. The trim removed 5 bases at V and 4 bases at J, leaving 4 bases unmatched. In DNA, the CDR3 is TGTGCCAGCAGTGCGCGGGACAGGGGAGAGACCCAGTACTTC. Encoded protein: CASSARDRGETQYF.

The chain is built from TRBV5-1 and TRBJ1-4; D remains ambiguous. Germline CDR1 and CDR2: SGHRS and YFSETQ. The CDR3 extends over 14 amino acids. Deletions cut 0 bases from V and 8 bases from J, with 11 bases between. As DNA, the CDR3 is TGCGCCAGCAGCTTGGGCGGGGAAGGGGAAAAACTGTTTTTT. The encoded protein is CASSLGGEGEKLFF.

The chain employs TRBV11-2 and TRBJ2-7; a weak D match, TRBD1 (5 bases). The CDR3 has 14 residues. Trimming removed 1 base from V and 5 bases from J, with 12 bases in between. Per germline, CDR1 SGHAT and CDR2 FQNNGV. The CDR3 DNA sequence: TGTGCCAGCAGCTTAGGGGGCCTCTTGGACGAGCAGTACTTC. Its protein product is CASSLGGLLDEQYF. The full variable domain, with the rest looked up from reference TRBV11-2 and TRBJ2-7, is EAGVAQSPRYKIIEKRQSVAFWCNPISGHATLYWYQQILGQGPKLLIQFQNNGVVDDSQLPKDRFSAERLKGVDSTLKIQPAKLEDSAVYLCASSLGGLLDEQYFGPGTRLTVT.